Listed here are 14 T cell receptor beta chains from one sample, sequenced in a study of shared clonotypes between healthy human individuals (dated by TCRdb to 2020 to 2022). The protocol used for the library was the immunoSEQ multiplex PCR assay. TCRdb took over this immuneACCESS table, retaining in-frame rearrangements with V and J assigned. Such tables are incomplete; in checked studies, under half of the missing clones stem from an unresolved V gene, and the remainder is unexplained. For this sample there are about 490,000 clones; around four fifths appear just once. The top ten clonotypes cover around 12% of the sample. Sequencing input: PBMCs. These receptors were obtained from a woman aged 40 to 49 in good health. Some clones in this sample may be carry-over from other donors' samples.

Turning to this clone: With only one base between it and a far larger clone, this is likely a read error. Other nucleotide sequences in the sample specify the same CDR3. The chain joins TRBV19 to TRBJ2-2, with 7 bases that match TRBD1. CDR3 size: 14 residues. The germline gives CDR1 LNHDA, CDR2 SQIVND (reference sequence). The CDR3 DNA sequence: TGTGCCAGTAGAAGACAGGGCGTCACCGGGGAGTTGTTTTTT. This gives the protein CASRRQGVTGELFF.

The chain uses TRBV7-9 and TRBJ2-5; 12 bases agree with TRBD2. Matching the DNA end better, TRBJ2-7 makes the J call doubtful. CDR1 SEHNR and CDR2 FQNEAQ come from the germline V gene (reference sequence). This CDR3 has 17 amino acids. For the CDR3, the DNA is TGTGCCAGCAGCGCCGGACTAGCGGGAACTAGCTCCTACGAGCAGTACTTC. It translates to CASSAGLAGTSSYEQYF.

This chain joins TRBV6-6 and TRBJ2-7, with 12 bases fitting TRBD2. V gave up 2 bases and J gave up 7 bases; unmatched junction bases: 3. CDR3 size: 14 residues. Germline loops: CDR1 MNHNY, CDR2 SVGAGI (reference sequence). In DNA form, the CDR3 reads TGTGCCAGCAGTTACCGACTAGCGGGAGAGGAGCAGTACTTC. Its translation is CASSYRLAGEEQYF.

The chain links TRBV11-3 to TRBJ2-7; D is unclear. The CDR3 contains 13 residues. Germline V gives CDR1 SGHNT, CDR2 YENEEA. V lost 0 bases, J lost 4 bases, and 7 bases lay in between. The CDR3 DNA follows: TGTGCCAGCAGCTTAGACGGGTTTTACGAGCAGTACTTC. Its translation is CASSLDGFYEQYF.

V is TRBV30 and J is TRBJ1-5, with TRBD1 identical over 7 bases. J was trimmed by 7 bases and V by 0 bases; bases with no gene match: 9. The germline V gene has CDR1 GTSNPN and CDR2 SVGIG (reference sequence). This CDR3 contains 15 residues. The CDR3 protein is CAWSVLSGGDQPQHF. The DNA of the CDR3 is TGTGCCTGGAGTGTACTATCAGGGGGGGACCAGCCCCAGCATTTT.

J is TRBJ2-3 and V is TRBV5-1; the D gene could be TRBD1 or TRBD2 (5 bases each). Germline-derived CDR1 and CDR2 are SGHRS and YFSETQ. Trimming removed 3 bases from V and 0 bases from J, with 5 bases in between. There are 13 residues in the CDR3. CDR3 region: CASSWDSTDTQYF. CDR3 bases: TGCGCCAGCAGCTGGGACAGCACAGATACGCAGTATTTT.

The CDR3 nucleotides are TGTGCCAGCAGCCAAGAGACACGGGTCACCCACGAGCAGTACTTC. Translation gives CASSQETRVTHEQYF. The rearrangement links TRBV4-2 to TRBJ2-7; D is ambiguous. This CDR3 comprises 15 residues. V was trimmed by 0 bases and J by 5 bases, leaving 14 bases between them. CDR1 and CDR2 from the germline V gene are LGHNA and YNFKEQ.

The V gene is TRBV2, the J gene TRBJ1-5; possible D gene TRBD1, 5 bases. CDR3 length equals 15 residues. From germline, CDR1 is SNHLY and CDR2 FYNNEI. Trimming removed 4 bases from V and 0 bases from J, with 10 bases in between. CDR3 coding DNA: TGTGCCAGCAGTGGGGGACTGTTTAGCAATCAGCCCCAGCATTTT. It encodes CASSGGLFSNQPQHF.

This sequence joins TRBV29-1 and TRBJ2-3, with 13 nucleotides matching TRBD2. Germline CDR1 reads SQVTM; CDR2 reads ANQGSEA. The junction had 3 bases not matched to a gene; V was cut back by 6 bases and J by 0 bases. CDR3 length: 15 residues. The CDR3 protein is CSVGLAGPSTDTQYF. CDR3 bases: TGCAGCGTGGGACTAGCGGGGCCTAGCACAGATACGCAGTATTTT.

This clone was counted once. This chain connects TRBV5-1 to TRBJ2-1; TRBD1 might be the D (5 bases). CDR1 and CDR2 from the germline V gene are SGHRS and YFSETQ. V lost 0 bases, J lost 5 bases, and 12 bases lay in between. The CDR3 extends over 15 amino acids. The CDR3 nucleotides read TGCGCCAGCAGCTTGGAGGCAGGGTTCCACAATGAGCAGTTCTTC. It is translated as CASSLEAGFHNEQFF.

The V gene is TRBV19, the J gene TRBJ2-7; 8 nucleotides match TRBD2. The CDR3 covers 17 residues. Germline loops: CDR1 LNHDA, CDR2 SQIVND (reference sequence). J was trimmed by 4 bases and V by 3 bases; bases with no gene match: 14. The CDR3 loop is CASSMGPAQREWYEQYF. For the CDR3, the DNA is TGTGCCAGTAGTATGGGCCCCGCGCAGCGGGAGTGGTACGAGCAGTACTTC.

Points on this clone: Other DNA sequences of this sample code for an identical CDR3. The chain couples TRBV30 to TRBJ1-5; D uncertain. This CDR3 contains 15 residues. Trimming took 6 bases from V and 1 from J, leaving 16 bases between them. The germline V gene encodes CDR1 GTSNPN and CDR2 SVGIG (reference sequence). Here the CDR3 reads CACSEGSASNQPQHF. The CDR3 nucleotides are TGTGCCTGCTCTGAAGGCTCCGCAAGCAATCAGCCCCAGCATTTT. Supplemented by reference TRBV30 and TRBJ1-5, the full variable domain reads SQTIHQWPATLVQPVGSPLSLECTVEGTSNPNLYWYRQAAGRGLQLLFYSVGIGQISSEVPQNLSASRPQDRQFILSSKKLLLSDSGFYLCACSEGSASNQPQHFGDGTRLSIL.

A single count supports this clone. The chain couples TRBV7-9 to TRBJ1-2; no clear D gene. There are 14 residues in the CDR3. The V end lost 4 bases, the J end lost 6 bases, and 15 bases lay between the germline ends. Germline CDR1 reads SEHNR; CDR2 reads FQNEAQ (reference sequence). The CDR3 nucleotides read TGTGCCAGCAGCTCGGAAGTAGCTGTGCATGGCTACACCTTC. Its protein is CASSSEVAVHGYTF.

The chain couples TRBV4-1 to TRBJ2-1; no clear D gene. Germline values: CDR1 MGHRA, CDR2 YSYEKL. The CDR3 extends over 15 amino acids. Trimming stripped 0 bases from V and 2 bases from J, with 8 bases between. The CDR3 DNA is TGCGCCAGCAGCCAAGAGAAGGTCACCTACAATGAGCAGTTCTTC. Translating gives CASSQEKVTYNEQFF.